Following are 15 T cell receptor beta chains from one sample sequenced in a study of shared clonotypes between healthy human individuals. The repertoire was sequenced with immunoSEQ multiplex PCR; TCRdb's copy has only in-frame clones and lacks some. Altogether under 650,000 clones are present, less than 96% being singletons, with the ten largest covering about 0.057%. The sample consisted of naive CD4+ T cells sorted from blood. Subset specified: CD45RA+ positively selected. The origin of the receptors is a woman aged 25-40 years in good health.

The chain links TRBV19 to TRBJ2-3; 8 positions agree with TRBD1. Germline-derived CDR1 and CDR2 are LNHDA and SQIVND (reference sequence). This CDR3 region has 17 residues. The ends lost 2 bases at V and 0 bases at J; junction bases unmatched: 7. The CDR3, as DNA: TGTGCCAGTAGTATAAGGGACAGGATCTTGAGCACAGATACGCAGTATTTT. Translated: CASSIRDRILSTDTQYF.

This chain's CDR3 is CASSAQTSGRGDTQYF. DNA of the CDR3: TGTGCCAGCAGCGCGCAGACTAGCGGGAGGGGAGATACGCAGTATTTT. The V gene is TRBV28, the J gene TRBJ2-3; TRBD2 matches 14 bases. Germline V CDR1 and CDR2: MDHEN, SYDVKM. This CDR3 contains 16 residues. The junction had 7 bases not matched to a gene; V was cut back by 6 bases and J by 5 bases.

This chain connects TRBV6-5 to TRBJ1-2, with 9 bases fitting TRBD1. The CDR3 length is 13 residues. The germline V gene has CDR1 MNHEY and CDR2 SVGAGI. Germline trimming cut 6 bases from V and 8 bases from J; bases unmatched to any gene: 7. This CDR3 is CASRTGGAGGYTF. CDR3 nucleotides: TGTGCCAGCAGAACAGGGGGCGCAGGCGGCTACACCTTC.

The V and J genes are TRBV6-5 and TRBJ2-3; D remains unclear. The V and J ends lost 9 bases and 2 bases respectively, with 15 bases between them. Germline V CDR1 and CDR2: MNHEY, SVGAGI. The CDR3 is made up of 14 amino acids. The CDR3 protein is CASRGDLNTDTQYF. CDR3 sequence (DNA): TGTGCCAGTCGAGGTGACCTGAACACAGATACGCAGTATTTT.

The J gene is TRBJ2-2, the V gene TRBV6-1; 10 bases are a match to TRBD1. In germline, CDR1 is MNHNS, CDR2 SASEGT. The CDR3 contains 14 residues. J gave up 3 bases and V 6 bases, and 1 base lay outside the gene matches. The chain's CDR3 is CASRGTGDTGELFF. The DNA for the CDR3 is TGTGCCAGCAGGGGGACAGGGGACACCGGGGAGCTGTTTTTT.

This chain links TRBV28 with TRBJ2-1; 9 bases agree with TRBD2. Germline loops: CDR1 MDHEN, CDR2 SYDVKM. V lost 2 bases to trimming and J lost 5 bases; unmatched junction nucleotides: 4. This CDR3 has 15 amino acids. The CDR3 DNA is TGTGCCAGCAGTTTAGGCGGGAGGGGGGACAATGAGCAGTTCTTC. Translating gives CASSLGGRGDNEQFF.

The CDR3 coding sequence is TGTGCCAGCTCACCACCGGGAGGGGTTTACGAGCAGTACTTC. Translating gives CASSPPGGVYEQYF. The chain has TRBV18 and TRBJ2-7, with TRBD2 matching 7 bases. CDR3 size: 14 residues. The germline gives CDR1 KGHSH, CDR2 LQKENI. V was pared by 0 bases and J by 4 bases, with 3 bases of the junction left unmatched.

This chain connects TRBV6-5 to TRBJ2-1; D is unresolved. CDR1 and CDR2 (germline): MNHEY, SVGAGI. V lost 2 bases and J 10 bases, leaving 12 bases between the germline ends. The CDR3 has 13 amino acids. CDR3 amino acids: CASSYGPSPEQFF. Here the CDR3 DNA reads TGTGCCAGCAGTTACGGACCCTCTCCAGAGCAGTTCTTC.

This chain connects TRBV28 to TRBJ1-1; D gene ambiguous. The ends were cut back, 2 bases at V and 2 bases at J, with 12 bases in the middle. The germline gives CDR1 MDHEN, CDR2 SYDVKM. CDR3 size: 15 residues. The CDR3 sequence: CASSLVGRRNTEAFF. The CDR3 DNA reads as TGTGCCAGCAGTTTAGTAGGGAGGCGTAACACTGAAGCTTTCTTT.

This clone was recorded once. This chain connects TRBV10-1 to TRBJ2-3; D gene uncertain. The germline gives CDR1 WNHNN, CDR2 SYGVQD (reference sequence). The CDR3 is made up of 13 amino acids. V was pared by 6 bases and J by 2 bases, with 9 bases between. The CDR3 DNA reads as TGCGCCAGCAGCGCGCAAAACACAGATACGCAGTATTTT. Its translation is CASSAQNTDTQYF.

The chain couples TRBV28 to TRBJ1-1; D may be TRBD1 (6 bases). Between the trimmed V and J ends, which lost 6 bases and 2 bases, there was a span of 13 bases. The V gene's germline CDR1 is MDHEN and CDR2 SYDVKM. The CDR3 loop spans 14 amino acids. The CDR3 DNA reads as TGTGCCAGCAGGGACAGAATGACAAACACTGAAGCTTTCTTT. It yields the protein CASRDRMTNTEAFF.

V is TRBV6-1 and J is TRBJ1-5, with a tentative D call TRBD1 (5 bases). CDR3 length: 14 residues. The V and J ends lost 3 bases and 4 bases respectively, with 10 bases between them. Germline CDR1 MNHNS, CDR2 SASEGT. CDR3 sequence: CASSEGRKNQPQHF. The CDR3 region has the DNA TGTGCCAGCAGTGAGGGACGGAAGAATCAGCCCCAGCATTTT.

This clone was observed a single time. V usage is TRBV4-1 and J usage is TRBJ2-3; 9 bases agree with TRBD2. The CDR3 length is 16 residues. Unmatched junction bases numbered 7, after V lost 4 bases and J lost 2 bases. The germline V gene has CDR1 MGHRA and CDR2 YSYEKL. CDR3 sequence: CASSRGLAPITDTQYF. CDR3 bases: TGCGCCAGCAGCCGGGGACTAGCACCTATCACAGATACGCAGTATTTT.

Here the CDR3 reads CASSLVSGTGATYEQYF. CDR3 sequence (DNA): TGTGCCAGCAGCTTAGTCTCCGGGACAGGTGCTACCTACGAGCAGTACTTC. This chain joins TRBV7-2 and TRBJ2-7, with 8 bases fitting TRBD1. The J segment lost 2 bases and the V segment lost 1 base, leaving 10 bases of the junction unmatched. This CDR3 has 17 residues. Germline values: CDR1 SGHTA, CDR2 FQGNSA.

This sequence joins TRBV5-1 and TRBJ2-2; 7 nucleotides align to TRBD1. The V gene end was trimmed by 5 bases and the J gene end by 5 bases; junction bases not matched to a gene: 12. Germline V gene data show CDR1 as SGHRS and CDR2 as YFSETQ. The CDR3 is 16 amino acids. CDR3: CASRDRGRGRTGELFF. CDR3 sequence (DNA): TGCGCCAGCAGAGATAGGGGAAGGGGGCGGACCGGGGAGCTGTTTTTT.